This T cell receptor beta chain was observed in a study of vaccination and CD4 T cells after COVID-19. Treatment in this sample: roughly 10-day PBMC culture with coronavirus spike peptide pools or control peptides (ViraFEST assay). The ViraFEST method relied on peptide pools to expand antigen-specific T cells, followed by TCR sequencing. Germline assignment: CDR1 WSHSY and CDR2 SAAADI. V was clipped by 6 bases and J by 0 bases; unmatched bases: 5. This CDR3 is 15 amino acids long. Comments on this clonotype: As yet, its antigen is unknown.

The Oncomine TCR Beta short-read assay generated sequence data from the DNA of cultured CD4+ T cells. After culture, CD4+ T cells served as the source for genomic DNA extraction. A single record per CDR3 protein comes from TCRdb applying MiXCR to the PCR reads. The data contain approximately 16,000 distinct CDR3 sequences, 35% of them singletons. Sequencing input: cultured CD4+ T cells from blood. This sequence joins TRBV10-2 and TRBJ2-1, with 7 bases lining up with TRBD2. The clonotype was recovered from a human donor with COVID-19. CDR3 nucleotides: TGCGCCAGCAGAAGAGCGGGGAGCTCCTACAATGAGCAGTTCTTC. Translated, it gives CASRRAGSSYNEQFF.